The 23 T cell receptor beta chains reported below all come from one sample, sequenced in a study of T cell repertoires in cytomegalovirus infection. No cognate antigen is known for these TCRs. MiXCR, run by TCRdb on the reads, gives a single entry per CDR3 protein. Among nearly 700,000 distinct CDR3 sequences listed, 33% were seen once. Sequencing used cultured PBMCs, obtained from culture after CMV antigen stimulation. The source of these receptors is a human donor in good health (CMV status not recorded). Some clones in this sample may be carry-over from other donors' samples.

The chain recombines TRBV6-1 with TRBJ2-7; D may be TRBD1 (5 bases). The CDR3 is 14 amino acids. Germline loops: CDR1 MNHNS, CDR2 SASEGT. V dropped 1 base and J dropped 6 bases, with 13 bases sitting between them. The CDR3 DNA reads as TGTGCCAGCAGTGAAGTTTTACAGGTTACCGAGCAGTACTTC. Protein sequence: CASSEVLQVTEQYF.

This clonotype was seen a few times. The rearrangement joins TRBV20-1 to TRBJ1-6, with 9 bases that match TRBD1. This CDR3 is built from 16 residues. Germline V CDR1 and CDR2: DFQATT, SNEGSKA (reference sequence). V dropped 2 bases and J dropped 9; count of bases not matched to a gene: 11. The CDR3 DNA reads TGCAGTGCTAGACCGGTAGGGGACAGGGTCGGTTCACCCCTCCACTTT. The encoded protein is CSARPVGDRVGSPLHF.

This clonotype was detected a few times. The chain links TRBV20-1 to TRBJ1-5, with 9 nucleotides matching TRBD1. After removal of 6 bases from V and 3 bases from J, the junction contained 18 bases not matched to a gene. Germline V gene sequence: CDR1 DFQATT, CDR2 SNEGSKA (reference sequence). The CDR3 spans 18 residues. The CDR3 loop is CSAVLVDRGLEYNQPQHF. In nucleotides, the CDR3 is TGCAGTGCCGTTCTGGTGGACAGGGGTCTGGAGTACAATCAGCCCCAGCATTTT.

The chain uses TRBV4-2 and TRBJ2-5; a possible D gene is TRBD2 (7 bases). Trimming cost V 4 bases and J 5 bases, with 20 bases left between them. Germline values: CDR1 LGHNA, CDR2 YNFKEQ. This CDR3 is 16 amino acids long. The CDR3 DNA sequence: TGTGCCAGCAGCCTTTCGGTGCGGGGGCTGTCGGAGACCCAGTACTTC. Encoded protein: CASSLSVRGLSETQYF.

This clonotype was detected only a few times. V and J are TRBV11-2 and TRBJ1-1, with unresolved D. Trimming left V 4 bases short and J 11 bases short, with 11 bases between. There are 11 residues in the CDR3. CDR1 and CDR2 from the germline V gene are SGHAT and FQNNGV. The CDR3 spells CASSYASWAFF. The DNA of the CDR3 is TGTGCCAGCAGCTACGCCTCCTGGGCTTTCTTT.

Only a few counts were recorded for this clonotype. The rearrangement links TRBV11-2 to TRBJ2-1; 11 bases match TRBD2. Germline V CDR1 and CDR2: SGHAT, FQNNGV. The CDR3 runs to 16 residues. V lost 6 bases to trimming and J lost 2 bases; unmatched junction nucleotides: 6. The chain's CDR3 is CASRSIAGGPYNEQFF. For the CDR3, the DNA is TGTGCCAGCAGGTCAATAGCGGGAGGGCCCTACAATGAGCAGTTCTTC.

This clonotype was recorded a few times. The CDR3 loop is CASSYSIYEQYF. CDR3 sequence (DNA): TGTGCCAGCAGTTACAGCATCTACGAGCAGTACTTC. The V and J genes are TRBV6-2 or TRBV6-3 and TRBJ2-7; no clear D gene. CDR1 is MNHEY, CDR2 SVGEGT, per germline. CDR3 length: 12 residues. V shed 2 bases and J shed 3 bases, with 5 bases lying between them.

The chain couples TRBV7-2 to TRBJ2-3, with D tentatively TRBD1 (5 bases). Looked up from germline, CDR1 is SGHTA and CDR2 is FQGNSA. The ends were cut back, 4 bases at V and 5 bases at J, with 16 bases in the middle. CDR3 size: 15 residues. Here the CDR3 reads CASSSLFTGVDTQYF. CDR3 in DNA: TGTGCCAGCAGCTCCCTATTCACAGGAGTAGATACGCAGTATTTT. The entire variable domain, with the rest obtained from reference TRBV7-2 and TRBJ2-3, is as follows: GAGVSQSPSNKVTEKGKDVELRCDPISGHTALYWYRQSLGQGLEFLIYFQGNSAPDKSGLPSDRFSAERTGGSVSTLTIQRTQQEDSAVYLCASSSLFTGVDTQYFGPGTRLTVL.

This clonotype was seen only a few times. The gene calls are TRBV5-1 and TRBJ2-7, with D unclear. The V gene lost 0 bases and the J gene lost 6 bases, with 7 bases spanning the gap. The CDR3 spans 12 residues. CDR1 SGHRS and CDR2 YFSETQ come from the germline V gene. The chain's CDR3 is CASSLAFSEQYF. As DNA, the CDR3 is TGCGCCAGCAGCTTGGCCTTTAGCGAGCAGTACTTC.

This rearrangement joins TRBV7-9 to TRBJ2-1; 14 bases agree with TRBD2. The germline V gene has CDR1 SEHNR and CDR2 FQNEAQ (reference sequence). V was pared by 3 bases and J by 0 bases, with 7 bases of the junction left unmatched. This CDR3 is 19 amino acids long. The CDR3 reads CASSFWGLAGAGSYNEQFF. CDR3 sequence (DNA): TGTGCCAGCAGCTTTTGGGGACTAGCGGGAGCGGGCTCCTACAATGAGCAGTTCTTC.

The chain is built from TRBV28 and TRBJ2-1; 10 positions match TRBD2. From germline, CDR1 is MDHEN and CDR2 SYDVKM. J was trimmed by 6 bases and V by 7 bases; bases with no gene match: 18. The CDR3 totals 18 residues. The DNA of the CDR3 is TGTGCCAGCACTAGTGTCCCTAGCGGGGGACCCCGGGGCAATGAGCAGTTCTTC. Amino acid sequence: CASTSVPSGGPRGNEQFF.

The chain couples TRBV20-1 to TRBJ2-5; unclear D gene. V lost 5 bases and J 5 bases, leaving 12 bases between the germline ends. The germline CDR1 and CDR2 sequences are DFQATT and SNEGSKA (reference sequence). This CDR3 region has 12 residues. The CDR3 region is CSARSLPETQYF. DNA of the CDR3: TGCAGTGCTCGCTCCCTGCCTGAGACCCAGTACTTC.

This clonotype showed up just a few times. The rearrangement links TRBV5-1 to TRBJ1-3; D is uncertain. Germline CDR1 reads SGHRS; CDR2 reads YFSETQ. Trimming took 4 bases from V and 4 from J, leaving 15 bases between them. The CDR3 runs to 15 residues. The CDR3: CASSGGGTPGNTIYF. The CDR3 region has the DNA TGCGCCAGCAGCGGAGGAGGAACTCCCGGAAACACCATATATTTT.

The chain has TRBV11-3 and TRBJ2-1; 9 bases are shared with TRBD2. Germline V lookup: CDR1 SGHNT, CDR2 YENEEA. The CDR3 length is 15 residues. V lost 3 bases and J lost 4; bases outside the gene matches: 4. CDR3 nucleotide sequence: TGTGCCAGCAGCTTGGGCGGGAGGGATTACAATGAGCAGTTCTTC. Its protein product is CASSLGGRDYNEQFF.

This clonotype was seen at least ten times. CDR3 in amino acids: CASSPGLAGYEQYF. For the CDR3, the DNA is TGTGCCAGCAGTCCCGGACTAGCGGGCTACGAGCAGTACTTC. This chain uses TRBV12-3 or TRBV12-4 with TRBJ2-7, with 11 bases identical to TRBD2. The ends lost 5 bases at V and 3 bases at J; junction bases unmatched: 3. The CDR3 is 14 residues long.

The chain uses TRBV6-1 and TRBJ1-5, with D possibly matching TRBD1 (6 bases). The CDR3 is 14 amino acids. CDR1 MNHNS and CDR2 SASEGT come from the germline V gene. Trimming pared 8 bases from V and 0 bases from J, leaving 11 bases between. The CDR3 DNA reads TGTGCCAGCCGGGGGCGGTATAGCAATCAGCCCCAGCATTTT. The encoded protein is CASRGRYSNQPQHF.

The chain joins TRBV6-5 to TRBJ2-5; D is perhaps TRBD2 (5 bases). Trimming stripped 0 bases from V and 3 bases from J, with 17 bases between. CDR1 is MNHEY, CDR2 SVGAGI, per germline. The CDR3 has 17 amino acids. CDR3: CASSYSGVRVWEETQYF. The CDR3 region has the DNA TGTGCCAGCAGTTACTCCGGGGTTAGGGTTTGGGAAGAGACCCAGTACTTC.

The CDR3 coding sequence is TGTGCCAGTAGTATCGGGACACCCGGGGAAAAACTGTTTTTT. Its translation is CASSIGTPGEKLFF. The genes are TRBV19 and TRBJ1-4, with D perhaps matching TRBD1 (6 bases). This CDR3 spans 14 amino acids. CDR1 and CDR2 from the germline V gene are LNHDA and SQIVND (reference sequence). Trimming took 3 bases from V and 8 from J, leaving 13 bases between them.

This clonotype has ten or more counts. V usage is TRBV7-2 and J usage is TRBJ2-5; no clear D gene. V lost 1 base to trimming and J lost 1 base, with 7 bases between them. From germline, CDR1 is SGHTA and CDR2 FQGNSA. The CDR3 covers 14 residues. Here the CDR3 reads CASSLGPSQETQYF. The CDR3 nucleotides read TGTGCCAGCAGCTTAGGCCCCAGCCAAGAGACCCAGTACTTC.

The chain uses TRBV7-2 and TRBJ2-7; perhaps TRBD2 as D (5 bases). The CDR3 sequence is 12 residues long. V was trimmed by 2 bases and J by 4 bases, leaving 6 bases between them. Per the germline V gene, CDR1 is SGHTA and CDR2 is FQGNSA. The CDR3 sequence: CASSLQRYEQYF. The CDR3 DNA follows: TGTGCCAGCAGCTTACAGCGGTACGAGCAGTACTTC.

This clonotype came up a few times. V usage is TRBV20-1 and J usage is TRBJ1-3, with D uncertain. Germline CDR1 is DFQATT and CDR2 is SNEGSKA (reference sequence). The CDR3 has 14 residues. V gave up 3 bases and J gave up 0 bases, with 9 bases separating them. CDR3 coding DNA: TGCAGTGCTAGTCGCCGAAACTCTGGAAACACCATATATTTT. Protein: CSASRRNSGNTIYF.

This clonotype was seen only a few times. The CDR3 nucleotides are TGTGCCAGCAGCTTATCGTGGCCTTCTGAAAAACTGTTTTTT. Its protein is CASSLSWPSEKLFF. The chain couples TRBV11-2 to TRBJ1-4; D is unclear. The V end lost 2 bases, the J end lost 7 bases, and 11 bases lay between the germline ends. In germline, CDR1 is SGHAT, CDR2 FQNNGV. The CDR3 consists of 14 residues.

This clonotype was counted only a few times. The genes are TRBV15 and TRBJ2-2; no clear D gene. Per the germline V gene, CDR1 is LNHNV and CDR2 is YYDKDF (reference sequence). The CDR3 is 15 residues long. Trimming stripped 0 bases from V and 3 bases from J, with 8 bases between. The CDR3 region is CATSRDRQYTGELFF. The DNA for the CDR3 is TGTGCCACCAGCAGAGATCGCCAGTACACCGGGGAGCTGTTTTTT.